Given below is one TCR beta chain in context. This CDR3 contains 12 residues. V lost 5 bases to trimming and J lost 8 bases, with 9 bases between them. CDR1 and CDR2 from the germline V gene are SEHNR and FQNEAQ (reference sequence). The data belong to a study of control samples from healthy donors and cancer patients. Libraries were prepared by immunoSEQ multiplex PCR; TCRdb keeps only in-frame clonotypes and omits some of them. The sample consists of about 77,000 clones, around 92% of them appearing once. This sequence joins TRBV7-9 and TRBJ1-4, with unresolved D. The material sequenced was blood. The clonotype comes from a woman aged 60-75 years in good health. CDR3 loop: CASSPPGEKLFF. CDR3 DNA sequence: TGTGCCAGCAGCCCCCCGGGGGAAAAACTGTTTTTT.